The rows below give T cell receptor beta chains drawn from one sample of a study of cytomegalovirus exposure and HLA in healthy donors. Assay used: immunoSEQ multiplex PCR; TCRdb lists only in-frame clones, some missing. The sample lists around 50,000 clones, 72% occurring once. The sample consisted of PBMCs. These TCRs come from a woman aged 45-65 years in good health and CMV-seropositive. Both conserved end residues are part of each CDR3. D genes are given only for firm matches. Size tells how often a clone was seen (once, few, many) or the class of an expanded clone, and some rows leave it out.

NA	NA	TRBV19	TRBJ1-1	CASKEPNRNTEAFF	TGTGCCAGCAAAGAACCCAACAGAAACACTGAAGCTTTCTTT
NA	TRBD1	TRBV7-7	TRBJ1-5	CASSSAHPGQGHQPQHF	TGTGCCAGCAGCTCCGCCCATCCCGGACAGGGGCATCAGCCCCAGCATTTT
NA	NA	TRBV7-3	TRBJ2-1	CASSLDRLANNEQFF	TGTGCCAGCAGCTTAGATCGACTCGCGAACAATGAGCAGTTCTTC
NA	TRBD1	TRBV5-4	TRBJ1-2	CASSFTGVYGYTF	TGTGCCAGCAGCTTTACAGGGGTCTATGGCTACACCTTC
once	TRBD2	TRBV4-2	TRBJ2-2	CASSQAPSGGSGELFF	TGTGCCAGCAGCCAAGCCCCTAGCGGGGGGTCCGGGGAGCTGTTTTTT
NA	TRBD1	TRBV2	TRBJ1-4	CASRIAGGPTNEKLFF	TGTGCCAGCCGAATCGCAGGGGGCCCTACTAATGAAAAACTGTTTTTT
NA	NA	TRBV29-1	TRBJ1-2	CSVEGSNYGYTF	TGCAGCGTTGAGGGGAGTAACTATGGCTACACCTTC
NA	NA	TRBV18	TRBJ1-1	CASSPSRGARTEAFF	TGTGCCAGCTCACCGAGTCGGGGGGCACGCACTGAAGCTTTCTTT
NA	NA	TRBV6-6	TRBJ2-7	CASSSSSYEQYF	NA
NA	NA	TRBV19	TRBJ2-7	CASSRLVYEQYF	TGTGCCAGTAGCCGCCTAGTCTACGAGCAGTACTTC
NA	NA	TRBV9	TRBJ2-3	CASSPPDLGRDWDTQYF	TGTGCCAGCAGCCCACCCGATTTGGGGCGAGATTGGGATACGCAGTATTTT
NA	NA	TRBV5-1	TRBJ1-1	CASSGGGRRAEAFF	TGCGCCAGTTCCGGGGGGGGAAGGCGGGCTGAAGCTTTCTTT
once	TRBD1	TRBV7-9	TRBJ2-5	CASNGVGTGARGPQETQYF	TGTGCCAGCAATGGAGTCGGGACAGGGGCTAGAGGTCCCCAAGAGACCCAGTACTTC
NA	NA	TRBV14	TRBJ1-1	CASSQTSNGGTEAFF	TGTGCCAGCAGCCAGACTTCAAATGGAGGGACTGAAGCTTTCTTT
NA	NA	TRBV7-9	TRBJ1-2	CASRAGEEGYTF	TGTGCCAGCAGGGCGGGGGAAGAGGGCTACACCTTC
NA	NA	TRBV6-1	TRBJ2-7	CASSEASRGYEQYF	TGTGCCAGCAGTGAAGCGAGTAGAGGCTACGAGCAGTACTTC
NA	NA	TRBV2	TRBJ2-5	CASSEWGVGETQYF	TGTGCCAGCAGTGAATGGGGGGTTGGGGAGACCCAGTACTTC
NA	TRBD1	TRBV5-1	TRBJ2-5	CASSSTGGGETQYF	TGCGCCAGCAGCTCCACAGGGGGTGGGGAGACCCAGTACTTC
NA	TRBD2	TRBV7-8	TRBJ2-3	CASSQSGGTDMQYF	TGTGCCAGCAGCCAAAGCGGGGGCACAGATATGCAGTATTTT
NA	NA	TRBV5-6	TRBJ2-5	CASSLGGREETQYF	TGTGCCAGCAGCTTGGGTGGTCGGGAAGAGACCCAGTACTTC
NA	TRBD2	TRBV5-1	TRBJ2-3	CASSLSGGTFSTDTQYF	TGCGCCAGCAGCCTTAGCGGGGGCACCTTTAGCACAGATACGCAGTATTTT
NA	TRBD2	TRBV4-3	TRBJ2-3	CASSQDDPSGGALTDAQYF	TGCGCCAGCAGCCAAGATGACCCTAGCGGGGGGGCGCTTACAGATGCGCAGTATTTT
NA	TRBD2	TRBV27	TRBJ2-5	CASSPLTSGGQETQYF	TGTGCCAGCAGTCCCCTTACTAGCGGGGGACAAGAGACCCAGTACTTC
NA	TRBD2	TRBV7-8	TRBJ2-3	CASSPGASGSLATQYF	TGTGCCAGCAGCCCAGGGGCAAGCGGGAGTCTCGCTACGCAGTATTTT
NA	NA	TRBV7-9	TRBJ2-5	CASSRGAPLGETQYF	TGTGCCAGCAGCCGGGGGGCCCCCCTTGGAGAGACCCAGTACTTC
once	NA	TRBV2	TRBJ2-1	CASRDRGSYNEQFF	TGTGCCAGCAGGGATAGGGGTTCCTACAATGAGCAGTTCTTC
NA	TRBD1	TRBV9	TRBJ2-3	CASSLYDRGIDTQYF	TGTGCCAGCAGCCTCTATGACAGGGGTATAGATACGCAGTATTTT
NA	TRBD1	TRBV15	TRBJ1-2	CATSRDRGQVLGYGYTF	TGTGCCACCAGCAGAGATCGGGGACAGGTGCTGGGCTATGGCTACACCTTC
NA	TRBD1	TRBV5-4	TRBJ1-2	CASRYQGASSDGYTF	TGTGCCAGCAGATATCAGGGGGCATCTTCTGATGGCTACACCTTC
NA	NA	TRBV5-1	TRBJ2-2	CASSPVVRERYTGELFF	TGCGCCAGCAGCCCAGTAGTGAGGGAGCGATACACCGGGGAGCTGTTTTTT
few	NA	TRBV5-1	TRBJ1-1	CASSLDRGGKTEAFF	TGCGCCAGCAGCTTGGATCGGGGAGGGAAAACTGAAGCTTTCTTT
NA	TRBD2	TRBV7-2	TRBJ2-1	CASSQLLAAYNEQFF	TGTGCCAGCAGTCAACTCCTAGCGGCGTACAATGAGCAGTTCTTC
NA	TRBD1	TRBV6-4	TRBJ2-2	CASSGQGDTGELFF	TGTGCCAGCAGTGGACAGGGGGACACCGGGGAGCTGTTTTTT
NA	TRBD1	TRBV4-2	TRBJ2-3	CASSLEGQGFTDTQYF	TGTGCCAGCAGCCTAGAGGGACAGGGTTTTACAGATACGCAGTATTTT
few	NA	TRBV5-6	TRBJ1-1	CASSSIPTGRAFF	TGTGCCAGCAGTTCCATCCCGACGGGGAGAGCTTTCTTT
NA	TRBD2	TRBV6-5	TRBJ2-5	CASTTSAYGTQYF	TGTGCCAGCACAACTAGCGCATACGGGACCCAGTACTTC
NA	NA	TRBV11-2	TRBJ2-7	CASNSGTAEQYF	TGTGCCAGCAATTCCGGGACTGCCGAGCAGTACTTC
once	TRBD2	TRBV15	TRBJ2-7	CATSRDLTSGSYEQYF	TGTGCCACCAGCAGAGATCTGACTAGCGGGAGCTACGAGCAGTACTTC
NA	NA	TRBV3-2	TRBJ2-1	CASSQERFF	TGTGCCAGCAGCCAAGAGAGGTTCTTC
NA	NA	TRBV6-5	TRBJ1-6	CASSYRGFNSPLHF	TGTGCCAGCAGTTACAGGGGTTTCAATTCACCCCTCCACTTT